Listed here are 8 T cell receptor beta chains from one sample, sequenced in a study of blood T cell repertoires in COVID-19 (dated by TCRdb to the early 2020s). The method behind the library was the immunoSEQ multiplex PCR assay. Sourced from immuneACCESS, this table was stored by TCRdb with only in-frame sequences that have V and J called. A share of the clones is absent; for the studies checked, an unresolved V gene accounts for under half, and the remainder has no known explanation. This sample comprises about 76,000 clones, 90% of them detected only once. The ten most abundant clones make up around 1% of the sample. Sequencing was carried out using peripheral blood. Receptors originate from a woman aged 50 to 65 in a cohort sampled during active COVID-19.

CDR3 sequence reads: CASSWTGVDEQFF. The CDR3 nucleotides read TGTGCCAGCAGTTGGACAGGGGTCGATGAGCAGTTCTTC. The chain recombines TRBV12-3 or TRBV12-4 with TRBJ2-1, with TRBD1 identical over 9 bases. Trimming removed 4 bases from V and 8 bases from J; junction bases left unmatched: 3. The CDR3 totals 13 residues.

The rearrangement joins TRBV28 to TRBJ1-5; no reliable D call. Trimming removed 5 bases from V and 3 bases from J, with 11 bases in between. Germline loops: CDR1 MDHEN, CDR2 SYDVKM. This CDR3 has 14 amino acids. The CDR3 sequence is CASSIGLNNQPQHF. CDR3 DNA: TGTGCCAGCAGTATCGGACTAAACAATCAGCCCCAGCATTTT. The full variable domain, its missing parts supplied by reference TRBV28 and TRBJ1-5, is DVKVTQSSRYLVKRTGEKVFLECVQDMDHENMFWYRQDPGLGLRLIYFSYDVKMKEKGDIPEGYSVSREKKERFSLILESASTNQTSMYLCASSIGLNNQPQHFGDGTRLSIL.

The chain combines TRBV28 with TRBJ2-5; the match to TRBD2 covers 15 bases. The V and J ends lost 3 bases and 4 bases, in that order; junction bases with no gene match: 15. Germline V lookup: CDR1 MDHEN, CDR2 SYDVKM. This CDR3 is built from 20 residues. CDR3 bases: TGTGCCAGCAGTTTCCAGCCGGGGGGACTAGCGGGAGGAGTGGGAGAGACCCAGTACTTC. Its translation is CASSFQPGGLAGGVGETQYF.

This clone has only a few counts. The rearrangement links TRBV28 to TRBJ2-7; D is unresolved. Trimming stripped 7 bases from V and 6 bases from J, with 16 bases between. Germline V gene data show CDR1 as MDHEN and CDR2 as SYDVKM. CDR3 length equals 13 residues. CDR3 sequence reads: CASIDSILGEQYF. CDR3 coding DNA: TGTGCCAGCATCGACTCCATTCTAGGCGAGCAGTACTTC.

The chain employs TRBV5-1 and TRBJ2-3; D perhaps matches TRBD2 (6 bases). CDR1 is SGHRS and CDR2 is YFSETQ in the germline V gene. This CDR3 has 15 residues. Trimming took 3 bases from V and 4 from J, leaving 15 bases between them. CDR3 DNA: TGCGCCAGCAGCTCCGCGGGGCGGGAAGCAGATACGCAGTATTTT. It codes for CASSSAGREADTQYF.

V is TRBV30 and J is TRBJ2-1, with 7 bases fitting TRBD2. V trimming: 5 bases; J trimming: 9 bases; junction bases outside the gene matches: 16. The CDR3 length is 15 residues. Germline CDR1 reads GTSNPN; CDR2 reads SVGIG (reference sequence). CDR3 in amino acids: CAWGEPGGSWTEQFF. In nucleotides, the CDR3 is TGTGCCTGGGGGGAGCCGGGCGGGAGCTGGACTGAGCAGTTCTTC. Using reference TRBV30 and TRBJ2-1 for the parts outside the CDR3, the full variable domain is SQTIHQWPATLVQPVGSPLSLECTVEGTSNPNLYWYRQAAGRGLQLLFYSVGIGQISSEVPQNLSASRPQDRQFILSSKKLLLSDSGFYLCAWGEPGGSWTEQFFGPGTRLTVL.

The chain couples TRBV18 to TRBJ2-5; unclear D gene. Germline values: CDR1 KGHSH, CDR2 LQKENI. This CDR3 is built from 15 residues. V lost 4 bases to trimming and J lost 2 bases, with 14 bases between them. CDR3 protein: CASSLEQTPQETQYF. CDR3 sequence (DNA): TGTGCCAGCTCACTTGAGCAGACTCCTCAAGAGACCCAGTACTTC.

The V gene is TRBV5-1, the J gene TRBJ2-5; a weak D match, TRBD2 (6 bases). V lost 5 bases and J lost 4, with 15 bases in between. Per the germline V gene, CDR1 is SGHRS and CDR2 is YFSETQ. The length of the CDR3 is 14 residues. The CDR3 protein is CASRIGTGGETQYF. The CDR3 bases are TGCGCCAGCAGGATCGGCACCGGGGGAGAGACCCAGTACTTC.